These 26 T cell receptor beta chains came from one sample sequenced in a study of beta chain features in type 1 diabetes (dated by TCRdb to 2016 to 2019). Libraries were made using the immunoSEQ multiplex PCR assay. The entire amount of isolated RNA was reverse transcribed using the High Capacity cDNA Reverse Transcription Kit, so the sequenced TCRB transcripts were expressed ones. As stored in TCRdb, this immuneACCESS dataset retains in-frame rearrangements with V and J assigned. A fraction of the clones does not appear; measured against another copy, unresolved V genes explain less than half of the discrepancy, and the remainder lacks a known reason. Recorded for this sample are hundreds of thousands of clones; around a sixth of them occurred a single time. The ten largest clones add up to 0.023% of the sample. The sequenced sample was naive CD4+ T cells from blood. The sample's cell subset or site, from its label and the paper: true naive CD4+ T cells. The receptors were gathered from a woman under 30 in good health.

There are a few counts of this clone. The CDR3 loop reads CASSLGLAGTGSQFF. DNA of the CDR3: TGTGCCAGCAGCTTGGGACTAGCGGGCACGGGATCGCAGTTCTTC. The gene calls are TRBV11-2 and TRBJ2-1; TRBD2 aligns across 12 bases. Germline lookup yields CDR1 SGHAT and CDR2 FQNNGV. The CDR3 sequence is 15 residues long. V shed 3 bases, J shed 12 bases, and the junction held 9 bases outside the gene matches.

This clone was detected a few times. This chain connects TRBV25-1 to TRBJ1-2; 7 nucleotides align to TRBD1. The CDR3 is 15 amino acids. The V gene end was trimmed by 3 bases and the J gene end by 2 bases; junction bases not matched to a gene: 6. The V gene's germline CDR1 is MGHDK and CDR2 SYGVNS. CDR3 in amino acids: CASSDIGTENYGYTF. The CDR3 DNA is TGTGCCAGCAGTGATATCGGGACAGAGAACTATGGCTACACCTTC.

J is TRBJ2-3 and V is TRBV29-1; 7 bases are a match to TRBD1. The germline gives CDR1 SQVTM, CDR2 ANQGSEA. This CDR3 is built from 12 residues. Losses at the gene ends were 7 bases for V and 4 bases for J; bases not matched to a gene: 5. The CDR3 DNA reads TGCAGCGAAAAACAGGGGTCAGATACGCAGTATTTT. It codes for CSEKQGSDTQYF.

The gene calls are TRBV15 and TRBJ1-1, with no clear D. The V and J ends lost 4 bases and 7 bases respectively, with 16 bases between them. Germline loops: CDR1 LNHNV, CDR2 YYDKDF (reference sequence). The CDR3 consists of 14 residues. This CDR3 reads CATSKGETGIEAFF. In nucleotides, the CDR3 is TGTGCCACCAGCAAAGGAGAGACGGGGATTGAAGCTTTCTTT.

The chain's CDR3 is CASRPFDTAYNEQFF. The CDR3, as DNA: TGTGCCAGCAGACCCTTCGACACCGCCTACAATGAGCAGTTCTTC. This chain joins TRBV25-1 and TRBJ2-1, with D unresolved. Trimming took off 6 bases at V and 2 bases at J, with 14 bases between the two ends. Per the germline V gene, CDR1 is MGHDK and CDR2 is SYGVNS. This CDR3 has 15 residues.

This clone turned up a few times. The chain uses TRBV4-3 and TRBJ2-5; D might be TRBD1 (5 bases). The germline V gene has CDR1 LGHNA and CDR2 YSLEER. This CDR3 is built from 17 residues. The ends were cut back, 0 bases at V and 6 bases at J, with 20 bases in the middle. This CDR3 is CASSQDYETVPIQTQYF. CDR3 nucleotide sequence: TGCGCCAGCAGCCAAGATTACGAGACAGTGCCGATTCAGACCCAGTACTTC.

V gene TRBV5-1 combines with J gene TRBJ1-5, with 10 bases that match TRBD1. Germline CDR1 SGHRS, CDR2 YFSETQ. There are 14 residues in the CDR3. After removal of 4 bases from V and 5 bases from J, the junction contained 3 bases not matched to a gene. The CDR3 nucleotides are TGCGCCAGCAGCCCCGGACAGGGGGATCAGCCCCAGCATTTT. Its protein is CASSPGQGDQPQHF.

This clone has only a few counts. The chain employs TRBV2 and TRBJ1-5; D may be TRBD1 (6 bases). The CDR3 is 16 amino acids. Between the trimmed V and J ends, which lost 6 bases and 1 base, there was a span of 16 bases. Germline CDR1 and CDR2: SNHLY and FYNNEI. The CDR3 region is CASRNGRGGSNQPQHF. In nucleotides, the CDR3 is TGTGCCAGCAGGAACGGACGAGGGGGAAGCAATCAGCCCCAGCATTTT.

This clone was found a few times. The V call is TRBV5-1, the J call TRBJ2-3; D gene uncertain. CDR3 length: 14 amino acids. Germline V gene lookup returns CDR1 SGHRS and CDR2 YFSETQ. Trimming removed 0 bases from V and 2 bases from J, with 7 bases in between. CDR3 nucleotide sequence: TGCGCCAGCAGCTTGGATCAGGACACAGATACGCAGTATTTT. Protein sequence: CASSLDQDTDTQYF.

This clone has just a few counts. V and J are TRBV2 and TRBJ2-5, with D maybe TRBD1 (6 bases). The CDR3 loop spans 12 amino acids. The germline CDR1 and CDR2 sequences are SNHLY and FYNNEI. V was trimmed by 6 bases and J by 7 bases, leaving 12 bases between them. The CDR3 spells CASRWGRGTQYF. The CDR3 nucleotides are TGTGCCAGCAGATGGGGGCGTGGGACCCAGTACTTC. Full variable domain (remainder filled in from reference TRBV2 and TRBJ2-5): EPEVTQTPSHQVTQMGQEVILRCVPISNHLYFYWYRQILGQKVEFLVSFYNNEISEKSEIFDDQFSVERPDGSNFTLKIRSTKLEDSAMYFCASRWGRGTQYFGPGTRLLVL.

In its sample, this clone was seen a few times. The chain carries TRBV11-2 and TRBJ2-3; D is uncertain. The CDR3 is 13 amino acids. Trimming removed 4 bases from V and 2 bases from J, with 7 bases in between. CDR1 and CDR2 from the germline V gene are SGHAT and FQNNGV. The CDR3 DNA reads as TGTGCCAGCAGCTCCCAGCCCACAGATACGCAGTATTTT. Translated, it gives CASSSQPTDTQYF.

The chain links TRBV5-6 to TRBJ2-7; 7 bases are shared with TRBD1. The V gene end was trimmed by 3 bases and the J gene end by 7 bases; junction bases not matched to a gene: 19. This CDR3 has 17 residues. Germline V CDR1 and CDR2: SGHDT, YYEEEE. CDR3 amino acids: CASSSLQTGLTVGEQYF. CDR3 coding DNA: TGTGCCAGCAGCTCCCTACAGACAGGGCTGACCGTGGGGGAGCAGTACTTC.

This clone was found a few times. The chain has TRBV6-1 and TRBJ1-5; 8 nucleotides agree with TRBD1. Per germline, CDR1 MNHNS and CDR2 SASEGT. The length of the CDR3 is 14 residues. With V trimmed by 6 bases and J by 4 bases, 5 bases remained unmatched. The CDR3 DNA sequence: TGTGCCAGCAGGGCCCGGACAGGGAATCAGCCCCAGCATTTT. This encodes CASRARTGNQPQHF.

This clone appeared a few times. The gene calls are TRBV11-3 and TRBJ2-2; 7 positions agree with TRBD1. Germline V gives CDR1 SGHNT, CDR2 YENEEA. V lost 5 bases to trimming and J lost 2 bases; unmatched junction nucleotides: 5. The CDR3 runs to 15 residues. CDR3 region: CASSEQGLNTGELFF. The CDR3 DNA sequence: TGTGCCAGCAGCGAACAGGGGTTAAACACCGGGGAGCTGTTTTTT.

This clone was counted only a few times. This sequence joins TRBV9 and TRBJ2-1, with unresolved D. The CDR3 is 13 amino acids. CDR1 is SGDLS and CDR2 is YYNGEE in the germline V gene. The V gene lost 0 bases and the J gene lost 5 bases, with 6 bases spanning the gap. CDR3 nucleotides: TGTGCCAGCAGCGTAGTGCCCGACAATGAGCAGTTCTTC. It codes for CASSVVPDNEQFF. The variable domain in full, with the rest retrieved from reference TRBV9 and TRBJ2-1, is DSGVTQTPKHLITATGQRVTLRCSPRSGDLSVYWYQQSLDQGLQFLIQYYNGEERAKGNILERFSAQQFPDLHSELNLSSLELGDSALYFCASSVVPDNEQFFGPGTRLTVL.

The chain has TRBV4-1 and TRBJ2-3; 10 nucleotides align to TRBD2. The CDR3 has 17 amino acids. CDR1 and CDR2 (germline): MGHRA, YSYEKL. Trimming at V came to 4 bases and at J to 4 bases, leaving 11 bases not matched to a gene. Here the CDR3 reads CASSRPPSGRGSDTQYF. CDR3 bases: TGCGCCAGCAGCCGGCCCCCTAGCGGGAGAGGGTCAGATACGCAGTATTTT.

The gene calls are TRBV7-8 and TRBJ2-5, with 8 bases that match TRBD2. Germline trimming cut 3 bases from V and 5 bases from J; bases unmatched to any gene: 5. Germline V gene lookup returns CDR1 SGHVS and CDR2 FQNEAQ. The CDR3 contains 14 residues. This CDR3 reads CASSFGLALETQYF. Here the CDR3 DNA reads TGTGCCAGCAGCTTCGGACTAGCTCTTGAGACCCAGTACTTC.

A few counts support this clone. V and J are TRBV19 and TRBJ2-7; 7 bases match TRBD2. CDR3 size: 15 residues. V lost 6 bases, J lost 4 bases, and 12 bases stayed unmatched. The germline V gene has CDR1 LNHDA and CDR2 SQIVND (reference sequence). DNA for the CDR3: TGTGCCAGTAGCGGCAGGCCTAGCGGAAATTACGAGCAGTACTTC. This encodes CASSGRPSGNYEQYF.

The rearrangement uses TRBV6-5 and TRBJ2-7, with a weak D call TRBD1 (6 bases). Per the germline V gene, CDR1 is MNHEY and CDR2 is SVGAGI. The CDR3 extends over 15 amino acids. Trimming cost V 5 bases and J 0 bases, with 14 bases left between them. The CDR3 DNA sequence: TGTGCCAGCAGTAGGGCCCGGGACACCTCCTACGAGCAGTACTTC. Its protein product is CASSRARDTSYEQYF.

The chain is built from TRBV29-1 and TRBJ2-5; D is ambiguous. Germline-derived CDR1 and CDR2 are SQVTM and ANQGSEA. Trimming pared 5 bases from V and 0 bases from J, leaving 7 bases between. The CDR3 covers 12 residues. This CDR3 reads CSVLGHQETQYF. DNA of the CDR3: TGCAGCGTTTTGGGCCACCAAGAGACCCAGTACTTC.

This chain connects TRBV9 to TRBJ2-7, with 8 bases aligning to TRBD2. The junction had 8 bases not matched to a gene; V was cut back by 4 bases and J by 2 bases. The CDR3 is 15 amino acids. CDR1 and CDR2 from the germline V gene are SGDLS and YYNGEE. The CDR3, as DNA: TGTGCCAGCAGCCTAGCGGGCGGCCCCACCTACGAGCAGTACTTC. As protein: CASSLAGGPTYEQYF. Full variable domain (missing parts from reference TRBV9 and TRBJ2-7): DSGVTQTPKHLITATGQRVTLRCSPRSGDLSVYWYQQSLDQGLQFLIQYYNGEERAKGNILERFSAQQFPDLHSELNLSSLELGDSALYFCASSLAGGPTYEQYFGPGTRLTVT.

This sequence joins TRBV4-3 and TRBJ2-1; 7 bases are shared with TRBD1. V trimming: 2 bases; J trimming: 0 bases; junction bases outside the gene matches: 7. Germline assignment: CDR1 LGHNA and CDR2 YSLEER. The CDR3 is made up of 17 amino acids. The CDR3 bases are TGCGCCAGCAGCCAATACCCGGACAGGACCTCCTACAATGAGCAGTTCTTC. It codes for CASSQYPDRTSYNEQFF.

The chain joins TRBV7-2 to TRBJ1-5, with TRBD1 matching 7 bases. Germline V CDR1 and CDR2: SGHTA, FQGNSA. The CDR3 totals 16 residues. Germline trimming cut 5 bases from V and 2 bases from J; bases unmatched to any gene: 9. CDR3 coding DNA: TGTGCCAGCAGCACGTACAGGGGAGACGGCAATCAGCCCCAGCATTTT. It yields the protein CASSTYRGDGNQPQHF.

The chain couples TRBV11-3 to TRBJ2-3; D tentatively fits TRBD1 or TRBD2 (5 bases each). Germline V gene sequence: CDR1 SGHNT, CDR2 YENEEA. This CDR3 region has 16 residues. Deletions cut 1 base from V and 4 bases from J, with 15 bases between. DNA of the CDR3: TGTGCCAGCAGCTTAGGACGGGACGGGAAGCCAGATACGCAGTATTTT. Protein: CASSLGRDGKPDTQYF.

V is TRBV7-8 and J is TRBJ1-2; D is undetermined. Trimming removed 0 bases from V and 0 bases from J, with 11 bases in between. Germline values: CDR1 SGHVS, CDR2 FQNEAQ. The length of the CDR3 is 16 residues. CDR3 residues: CASSLASGTANYGYTF. The CDR3 region has the DNA TGTGCCAGCAGCTTAGCCTCGGGTACGGCTAACTATGGCTACACCTTC.

Points on this clone: At the DNA level, this CDR3 is encoded by other sequences in the same sample as well. V and J are TRBV20-1 and TRBJ1-1; D gene uncertain. V lost 3 bases and J 8 bases, leaving 7 bases between the germline ends. The CDR3 runs 10 residues. The germline gives CDR1 DFQATT, CDR2 SNEGSKA (reference sequence). The CDR3 sequence: CSARGPEAFF. DNA of the CDR3: TGCAGTGCTAGGGGTCCAGAAGCTTTCTTT.